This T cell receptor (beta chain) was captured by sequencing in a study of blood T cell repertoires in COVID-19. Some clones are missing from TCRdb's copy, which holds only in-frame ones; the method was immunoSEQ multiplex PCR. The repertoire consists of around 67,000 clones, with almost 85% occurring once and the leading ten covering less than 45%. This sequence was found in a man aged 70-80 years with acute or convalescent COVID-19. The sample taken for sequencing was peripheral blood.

As DNA, the CDR3 is TGTGCCAGCAGTGAATCGAGAGAGACCCAGTACTTC. Encoded protein: CASSESRETQYF. The chain is built from TRBV25-1 and TRBJ2-5; unclear D gene. Per germline, CDR1 MGHDK and CDR2 SYGVNS. The length of the CDR3 is 12 residues. The V gene lost 1 base and the J gene lost 4 bases, with 4 bases spanning the gap.